These 23 T cell receptor beta chains were sequenced from one sample in a study of control samples from healthy donors and cancer patients. Clones were sequenced by immunoSEQ multiplex PCR, and TCRdb holds only the in-frame ones, with some missing. The sample holds more than 45,000 clones, about 91% seen once. Sequences were obtained from PBMCs. The receptors originated from a man between 25 and 39 years old with colorectal cancer.

The rearrangement links TRBV30 to TRBJ1-1; D is ambiguous. The V end was cut by 2 bases, the J end by 5 bases, with 12 bases between. The germline V gene has CDR1 GTSNPN and CDR2 SVGIG (reference sequence). The CDR3 sequence is 13 residues long. CDR3 coding DNA: TGTGCCTGGAGTAGAGTTTCGGTGACTGAAGCTTTCTTT. Its protein is CAWSRVSVTEAFF.

The chain combines TRBV19 with TRBJ1-2; tentative D call: TRBD1 (5 bases). CDR1 is LNHDA, CDR2 SQIVND, per germline (reference sequence). V shed 2 bases and J shed 8 bases, with 12 bases lying between them. The length of the CDR3 is 13 residues. The CDR3 loop is CASSIPGRAGYTF. CDR3 nucleotides: TGTGCCAGTAGTATACCGGGACGCGCCGGCTACACCTTC.

This clone was seen a single time. The gene calls are TRBV10-1 and TRBJ2-1; perhaps TRBD2 as D (7 bases). Germline V lookup: CDR1 WNHNN, CDR2 SYGVQD (reference sequence). Trimming shortened V by 0 bases and J by 12 bases, and 18 bases separated the two germline ends. CDR3 length: 15 residues. The CDR3 nucleotides are TGCGCCAGCAGTGAGTCAGGCGGGGGCCCGAAGGTGCAGTTCTTC. As protein: CASSESGGGPKVQFF.

The chain combines TRBV7-2 with TRBJ2-7; D is possibly TRBD1 (7 bases). The CDR3 covers 16 residues. Germline assignment: CDR1 SGHTA and CDR2 FQGNSA. V was shortened by 2 bases and J by 1 base, with 15 bases between the two germline ends. CDR3 bases: TGTGCCAGCAGCTTACGTGGAGGGGGCGCGTCCTACGAGCAGTACTTC. It encodes CASSLRGGGASYEQYF.

The CDR3 reads CASSVQGFTTGELFF. CDR3 nucleotides: TGTGCCAGCAGCGTACAGGGTTTTACAACCGGGGAGCTGTTTTTT. The V gene is TRBV7-9, the J gene TRBJ2-2, with D perhaps matching TRBD1 (6 bases). The CDR3 is 15 residues long. Germline V lookup: CDR1 SEHNR, CDR2 FQNEAQ (reference sequence). Trimming took off 5 bases at V and 5 bases at J, with 15 bases between the two ends. The variable domain in full, completed from reference TRBV7-9 and TRBJ2-2, reads DTGVSQNPRHKITKRGQNVTFRCDPISEHNRLYWYRQTLGQGPEFLTYFQNEAQLEKSRLLSDRFSAERPKGSFSTLEIQRTEQGDSAMYLCASSVQGFTTGELFFGEGSRLTVL.

The rearrangement links TRBV7-9 to TRBJ2-7, with TRBD1 identical over 7 bases. The CDR3 has 15 residues. V was clipped by 0 bases and J by 3 bases; unmatched bases: 5. CDR1 is SEHNR and CDR2 is FQNEAQ in the germline V gene (reference sequence). The CDR3: CASSLAKGQNYEQYF. CDR3 coding DNA: TGTGCCAGCAGCTTAGCCAAGGGACAGAACTACGAGCAGTACTTC. Drawing the rest from reference TRBV7-9 and TRBJ2-7, the complete variable domain is DTGVSQNPRHKITKRGQNVTFRCDPISEHNRLYWYRQTLGQGPEFLTYFQNEAQLEKSRLLSDRFSAERPKGSFSTLEIQRTEQGDSAMYLCASSLAKGQNYEQYFGPGTRLTVT.

The gene calls are TRBV6-5 and TRBJ1-1; maybe TRBD1 (5 bases). Trimming removed 2 bases at V and 3 bases at J, with 13 bases between. The CDR3 has 15 residues. CDR1 and CDR2 (germline): MNHEY, SVGAGI. CDR3 nucleotide sequence: TGTGCCAGCAGTTACCTCGACAGTTTCGACACTGAAGCTTTCTTT. The encoded protein is CASSYLDSFDTEAFF.

As DNA, the CDR3 is TGTGCCAGCTCACCAATCGACAGGGGGCGAAGCACCATATATTTT. Its translation is CASSPIDRGRSTIYF. The chain has TRBV18 and TRBJ1-3; 10 positions match TRBD1. CDR3 size: 15 residues. The germline CDR1 and CDR2 sequences are KGHSH and LQKENI. J gave up 9 bases and V 2 bases, and 7 bases lay outside the gene matches.

The J gene is TRBJ2-1, the V gene TRBV5-1, with 11 positions matching TRBD2. CDR3 size: 16 residues. Germline values: CDR1 SGHRS, CDR2 YFSETQ. V shed 0 bases and J 10 bases; nucleotides not matched to a gene: 9. The CDR3 sequence is CASSLALAGGQGEQFF. CDR3 sequence (DNA): TGCGCCAGCAGCTTGGCCCTAGCGGGGGGCCAAGGGGAGCAGTTCTTC.

The J gene is TRBJ1-1, the V gene TRBV3-1 (or the pseudogene TRBV3-2), with D possibly being TRBD1 (5 bases). The CDR3 spans 12 residues. The V and J ends lost 4 bases and 7 bases respectively, with 10 bases between them. The germline CDR1 and CDR2 sequences are LGHDT and YNNKEL (reference sequence). This chain's CDR3 is CASSPRGGEAFF. The CDR3 DNA reads TGTGCCAGCAGCCCGAGGGGTGGTGAAGCTTTCTTT.

The chain joins TRBV5-1 to TRBJ1-6, with a possible D match to TRBD1 (5 bases). Trimming removed 5 bases at V and 9 bases at J, with 21 bases between. Per germline, CDR1 SGHRS and CDR2 YFSETQ. CDR3 length equals 16 residues. DNA for the CDR3: TGCGCCAGCAGGTCCGAACCTAGGACATCGGTTTCACCCCTCCACTTT. Translated: CASRSEPRTSVSPLHF.

The gene calls are TRBV6-2 or TRBV6-3 and TRBJ1-2, with 8 bases matching TRBD1. The CDR3 loop spans 14 amino acids. V shed 5 bases and J 10 bases; nucleotides not matched to a gene: 12. Germline CDR1 MNHEY, CDR2 SVGEGT. This chain's CDR3 is CASSSWDRSVDYTF. CDR3 sequence (DNA): TGTGCCAGCAGTAGTTGGGACAGGTCAGTGGACTACACCTTC.

The chain carries TRBV5-4 and TRBJ2-7; D is possibly TRBD2 (6 bases). Germline values: CDR1 SGHNT, CDR2 YYREEE (reference sequence). V shed 4 bases and J shed 6 bases, with 20 bases lying between them. The CDR3 contains 15 residues. The CDR3 spells CASSPKYGTPLEQYF. The CDR3 DNA reads as TGTGCCAGCAGCCCGAAATACGGGACTCCCCTCGAGCAGTACTTC. Together with reference TRBV5-4 and TRBJ2-7, the CDR3 gives the full variable domain: ETGVTQSPTHLIKTRGQQVTLRCSSQSGHNTVSWYQQALGQGPQFIFQYYREEENGRGNFPPRFSGLQFPNYSSELNVNALELDDSALYLCASSPKYGTPLEQYFGPGTRLTVT.

As regards this clone: Germline and junction disagree at one end, which may indicate a read error. The chain has TRBV6-6 and TRBJ1-5; no firm D call. Germline CDR1 is MNHNY and CDR2 is SVGAGI (reference sequence). The CDR3 has 13 amino acids. The CDR3 region has the DNA TGTGCCGGCAGCTCGACGGATAATCAGCCCCAGCATTTT. Translation gives CAGSSTDNQPQHF.

This clone came up once. The chain couples TRBV6-5 to TRBJ2-1; a possible D gene is TRBD1 (6 bases). The CDR3 is 15 amino acids. Germline CDR1 and CDR2: MNHEY and SVGAGI. The V end was cut by 2 bases, the J end by 6 bases, with 14 bases between. The CDR3 is CASSYPRGAGNEQFF. The DNA for the CDR3 is TGTGCCAGCAGTTACCCCAGGGGCGCAGGCAATGAGCAGTTCTTC.

Written as DNA, the CDR3 is TGTGCCAGCAGCTTATTCTCAAGACCAGGGGGCTCCTATGGCTACACCTTC. Translating gives CASSLFSRPGGSYGYTF. V and J are TRBV11-2 and TRBJ1-2, with 8 bases lining up with TRBD1. Per the germline V gene, CDR1 is SGHAT and CDR2 is FQNNGV. Unmatched junction bases numbered 12, after V lost 2 bases and J lost 4 bases. This CDR3 has 17 residues.

The rearrangement joins TRBV29-1 to TRBJ2-3; TRBD2 is a possible D gene (5 bases). CDR3 length equals 13 residues. Looked up from germline, CDR1 is SQVTM and CDR2 is ANQGSEA. V was cut by 3 bases and J by 3 bases, with 10 bases left in between. CDR3: CSVEPSGTDTQYF. The CDR3, as DNA: TGCAGCGTTGAGCCCTCGGGGACAGATACGCAGTATTTT.

The chain recombines TRBV30 with TRBJ1-1; D is unresolved. Germline V lookup: CDR1 GTSNPN, CDR2 SVGIG (reference sequence). CDR3 length equals 12 residues. V was cut by 0 bases and J by 5 bases, with 7 bases left in between. The CDR3 sequence: CAWSVGRTEAFF. The DNA of the CDR3 is TGTGCCTGGAGTGTAGGGAGGACTGAAGCTTTCTTT. The full variable domain, its missing parts supplied by reference TRBV30 and TRBJ1-1, is SQTIHQWPATLVQPVGSPLSLECTVEGTSNPNLYWYRQAAGRGLQLLFYSVGIGQISSEVPQNLSASRPQDRQFILSSKKLLLSDSGFYLCAWSVGRTEAFFGQGTRLTVV.

CDR3 region: CASSLRGGARNTEAFF. The CDR3 DNA reads as TGTGCCAGCAGCCTGAGAGGGGGCGCGAGGAACACTGAAGCTTTCTTT. This chain links TRBV3-1 (or the pseudogene TRBV3-2) with TRBJ1-1; 7 bases are a match to TRBD1. Germline loops: CDR1 LGHDT, CDR2 YNNKEL (reference sequence). Losses at the gene ends were 4 bases for V and 1 base for J; bases not matched to a gene: 9. The CDR3 is 16 amino acids.

This clone was recorded only once. The chain uses TRBV19 and TRBJ1-5, with no clear D. V shed 3 bases and J shed 0 bases, with 9 bases lying between them. Germline CDR1 reads LNHDA; CDR2 reads SQIVND (reference sequence). The CDR3 length is 15 residues. The CDR3 loop reads CASSIYRDSNQPQHF. The CDR3 coding sequence is TGTGCCAGTAGTATTTATCGGGATAGCAATCAGCCCCAGCATTTT. The whole variable domain, filled in from reference TRBV19 and TRBJ1-5, reads DGGITQSPKYLFRKEGQNVTLSCEQNLNHDAMYWYRQDPGQGLRLIYYSQIVNDFQKGDIAEGYSVSREKKESFPLTVTSAQKNPTAFYLCASSIYRDSNQPQHFGDGTRLSIL.

The chain carries TRBV10-2 and TRBJ2-5, with D possibly TRBD2 on 6 matching bases. CDR1 and CDR2 (germline): WSHSY, SAAADI. The germline V and J ends were trimmed by 2 bases and 4 bases, with 14 bases remaining between them. The CDR3 totals 15 residues. The chain's CDR3 is CASSEGTSAAETQYF. CDR3 bases: TGCGCCAGCAGTGAGGGGACTTCGGCGGCAGAGACCCAGTACTTC.

The CDR3 sequence is CASSLVRPENEQFF. The DNA for the CDR3 is TGTGCCAGCAGCTTAGTGAGACCAGAAAATGAGCAGTTCTTC. V and J are TRBV5-6 and TRBJ2-1; no definite D call. The CDR3 length is 14 residues. V lost 2 bases and J 7 bases, leaving 13 bases between the germline ends. The germline V gene has CDR1 SGHDT and CDR2 YYEEEE.

The chain employs TRBV2 and TRBJ1-4, with D perhaps matching TRBD1 (5 bases). Germline V gene lookup returns CDR1 SNHLY and CDR2 FYNNEI. The length of the CDR3 is 14 residues. Trimming shortened V by 6 bases and J by 8 bases, and 16 bases separated the two germline ends. The CDR3 DNA reads as TGTGCCAGCAGGTCCGGGACCGGAGGGGAAAAACTGTTTTTT. Residues: CASRSGTGGEKLFF. Variable domain in full (rest from reference TRBV2 and TRBJ1-4): EPEVTQTPSHQVTQMGQEVILRCVPISNHLYFYWYRQILGQKVEFLVSFYNNEISEKSEIFDDQFSVERPDGSNFTLKIRSTKLEDSAMYFCASRSGTGGEKLFFGSGTQLSVL.